Below are 22 T cell receptor beta chains sequenced from a single sample in a study of blood T cell repertoires in COVID-19. Data came from immunoSEQ multiplex PCR; TCRdb stores just in-frame clones and leaves some out. The table shows about 220,000 clones, with 65% to 85% occurring only once. Sequencing was performed on peripheral blood. The receptors shown here come from a human donor in a cohort sampled during active COVID-19.

The chain links TRBV2 to TRBJ2-5; the D is unclear. Germline assignment: CDR1 SNHLY and CDR2 FYNNEI. Trimming pared 3 bases from V and 1 base from J, leaving 9 bases between. This CDR3 comprises 14 residues. The chain's CDR3 is CASSEEQTQETQYF. The CDR3 nucleotides read TGTGCCAGCAGTGAGGAGCAGACCCAAGAGACCCAGTACTTC. Drawing the rest from reference TRBV2 and TRBJ2-5, the complete variable domain is EPEVTQTPSHQVTQMGQEVILRCVPISNHLYFYWYRQILGQKVEFLVSFYNNEISEKSEIFDDQFSVERPDGSNFTLKIRSTKLEDSAMYFCASSEEQTQETQYFGPGTRLLVL.

This clone has ten or more counts. The chain employs TRBV15 and TRBJ2-1; TRBD1 is a possible D gene (6 bases). There are 16 residues in the CDR3. Looked up from germline, CDR1 is LNHNV and CDR2 is YYDKDF (reference sequence). V was trimmed by 1 base and J by 8 bases, leaving 18 bases between them. CDR3 sequence (DNA): TGTGCCACCAGCAGAGCGTCAGCCAGGGGATCCGATGAGCAGTTCTTC. Protein product: CATSRASARGSDEQFF.

The chain combines TRBV11-3 with TRBJ2-7, with D perhaps matching TRBD1 (6 bases). The CDR3 consists of 16 residues. The V end was cut by 4 bases, the J end by 3 bases, with 19 bases between. CDR1 and CDR2 (germline): SGHNT, YENEEA. The CDR3 here is CASSSPRWGQRYEQYF. The CDR3 region has the DNA TGTGCCAGCAGCTCCCCCCGGTGGGGGCAGCGCTACGAGCAGTACTTC.

J is TRBJ1-6 and V is TRBV2, with D unclear. This CDR3 is 11 amino acids long. Trimming took off 2 bases at V and 10 bases at J, with 3 bases between the two ends. CDR1 SNHLY and CDR2 FYNNEI come from the germline V gene. This CDR3 reads CASSEQSPLHF. The CDR3 DNA is TGTGCCAGCAGTGAACAATCACCCCTCCACTTT.

This chain uses TRBV28 with TRBJ1-1; D possibly corresponds to TRBD1 (5 bases). Trimming cost V 3 bases and J 4 bases, with 12 bases left between them. The length of the CDR3 is 14 residues. CDR1 and CDR2 from the germline V gene are MDHEN and SYDVKM. This CDR3 is CASSFPPGGTEAFF. The CDR3 DNA sequence: TGTGCCAGCAGTTTCCCCCCCGGGGGCACTGAAGCTTTCTTT.

The rearrangement links TRBV19 to TRBJ2-7; TRBD1 might be the D (5 bases). Trimming pared 4 bases from V and 0 bases from J, leaving 10 bases between. Germline values: CDR1 LNHDA, CDR2 SQIVND (reference sequence). The CDR3 has 14 residues. The CDR3 DNA follows: TGTGCCAGTAGTAGGGGCGAGCTCTCCTACGAGCAGTACTTC. Translating gives CASSRGELSYEQYF.

J is TRBJ1-5 and V is TRBV19; weak D call: TRBD1 (5 bases). Trimming left V 10 bases short and J 6 bases short, with 19 bases between. The germline V gene encodes CDR1 LNHDA and CDR2 SQIVND (reference sequence). CDR3 length: 14 amino acids. In nucleotides, the CDR3 is TGTGCCACCACCCTGGGAGGGGAGGTTCAGCCCCAGCATTTT. This sequence encodes CATTLGGEVQPQHF.

The chain recombines TRBV9 with TRBJ1-3, with TRBD1 as a possible D gene (5 bases). Germline V CDR1 and CDR2: SGDLS, YYNGEE. This CDR3 is 15 amino acids long. Trimming removed 0 bases from V and 4 bases from J, with 11 bases in between. CDR3 loop: CASSVGGQLGNTIYF. In DNA form, the CDR3 reads TGTGCCAGCAGCGTAGGGGGCCAATTGGGAAACACCATATATTTT.

The chain joins TRBV7-2 to TRBJ1-1; no firm D call. The CDR3 is 14 residues long. Looked up from germline, CDR1 is SGHTA and CDR2 is FQGNSA. V lost 0 bases and J lost 1, with 6 bases in between. CDR3 DNA: TGTGCCAGCAGCTTAGCGGGCAGGAACACTGAAGCTTTCTTT. Its translation is CASSLAGRNTEAFF.

The rearrangement joins TRBV5-1 to TRBJ2-5; TRBD2 matches at 9 bases. V was clipped by 4 bases and J by 5 bases; unmatched bases: 18. CDR3 length equals 18 residues. Germline V gene data show CDR1 as SGHRS and CDR2 as YFSETQ. The CDR3 is CASSPGFSGRGGEETQYF. The CDR3 nucleotides read TGCGCCAGCAGCCCTGGATTTAGCGGGAGAGGAGGTGAGGAGACCCAGTACTTC.

The gene calls are TRBV3-1 (or the pseudogene TRBV3-2) and TRBJ2-7, with D perhaps TRBD2 (5 bases). CDR1 LGHDT and CDR2 YNNKEL come from the germline V gene (reference sequence). This CDR3 is 14 amino acids long. V dropped 1 base and J dropped 3 bases, with 10 bases sitting between them. The DNA of the CDR3 is TGTGCCAGCAGCCAAGTGGGAGTTAACTACGAGCAGTACTTC. Its translation is CASSQVGVNYEQYF.

The gene calls are TRBV5-1 and TRBJ1-2; TRBD1 matches 7 bases. The V segment lost 6 bases and the J segment 4 bases; nucleotides outside the gene matches: 6. This CDR3 comprises 13 residues. CDR1 SGHRS and CDR2 YFSETQ come from the germline V gene. The CDR3 nucleotides read TGCGCCAGCAATAGGGACAGCGGCTATGGCTACACCTTC. This encodes CASNRDSGYGYTF.

This clone was detected once. This chain connects TRBV30 to TRBJ2-1, with 8 bases matching TRBD1. CDR1 GTSNPN and CDR2 SVGIG come from the germline V gene (reference sequence). The CDR3 is made up of 16 amino acids. Trimming removed 3 bases from V and 2 bases from J; junction bases left unmatched: 9. The CDR3 DNA reads TGTGCCTGGAGCCGAGCGACAGGGGCGGCCTACAATGAGCAGTTCTTC. Its translation is CAWSRATGAAYNEQFF. The whole variable domain, remainder taken from reference TRBV30 and TRBJ2-1, is SQTIHQWPATLVQPVGSPLSLECTVEGTSNPNLYWYRQAAGRGLQLLFYSVGIGQISSEVPQNLSASRPQDRQFILSSKKLLLSDSGFYLCAWSRATGAAYNEQFFGPGTRLTVL.

This chain's CDR3 is CASSGGLAGITDTQYF. Here the CDR3 DNA reads TGCGCCAGCAGCGGGGGACTAGCGGGCATCACAGATACGCAGTATTTT. The gene calls are TRBV5-1 and TRBJ2-3, with 12 nucleotides matching TRBD2. CDR3 length equals 16 residues. V was clipped by 4 bases and J by 2 bases; unmatched bases: 5. Germline V lookup: CDR1 SGHRS, CDR2 YFSETQ.

V is TRBV5-6 and J is TRBJ2-5; tentatively, D is TRBD1 (5 bases). Germline assignment: CDR1 SGHDT and CDR2 YYEEEE. V gave up 3 bases and J gave up 9 bases, with 15 bases separating them. The CDR3 runs to 13 residues. CDR3 coding DNA: TGTGCCAGCAGCTACGACAGTGCGTGGGCCCAGTACTTC. It translates to CASSYDSAWAQYF.

The chain couples TRBV5-1 to TRBJ2-1; 10 bases fit TRBD2. Trimming cost V 0 bases and J 10 bases; bases outside gene matches: 13. CDR1 SGHRS and CDR2 YFSETQ come from the germline V gene. The CDR3 totals 17 residues. The CDR3 spells CASSLGSGAGGPREQFF. Written as DNA, the CDR3 is TGCGCCAGCAGCTTGGGCTCGGGAGCGGGAGGGCCAAGGGAGCAGTTCTTC. The full variable domain, with the rest looked up from reference TRBV5-1 and TRBJ2-1, is KAGVTQTPRYLIKTRGQQVTLSCSPISGHRSVSWYQQTPGQGLQFLFEYFSETQRNKGNFPGRFSGRQFSNSRSEMNVSTLELGDSALYLCASSLGSGAGGPREQFFGPGTRLTVL.

V usage is TRBV28 and J usage is TRBJ1-5; D gene uncertain. The CDR3 has 12 amino acids. Germline CDR1 reads MDHEN; CDR2 reads SYDVKM. Trimming shortened V by 8 bases and J by 3 bases, and 8 bases separated the two germline ends. CDR3 amino acids: CASEFSNQPQHF. The DNA of the CDR3 is TGTGCCAGCGAGTTTTCCAATCAGCCCCAGCATTTT.

The V gene is TRBV9, the J gene TRBJ1-2; 9 nucleotides agree with TRBD1. Trimming removed 0 bases from V and 8 bases from J; junction bases left unmatched: 11. Per germline, CDR1 SGDLS and CDR2 YYNGEE. This CDR3 spans 16 amino acids. The DNA for the CDR3 is TGTGCCAGCAGCGTAGCTCCCGGGACAGGGAATAGGGGCTACACCTTC. Protein product: CASSVAPGTGNRGYTF.

The CDR3 is CASSFQGDYEQYF. In nucleotides, the CDR3 is TGTGCCAGCAGTTTCCAGGGGGACTACGAGCAGTACTTC. The chain recombines TRBV6-2 or TRBV6-3 with TRBJ2-7, with 7 bases that match TRBD1. V was clipped by 4 bases and J by 3 bases; unmatched bases: 3. CDR1 is MNHEY and CDR2 is SVGEGT in the germline V gene. The CDR3 is made up of 13 amino acids.

V and J are TRBV18 and TRBJ1-1; D remains ambiguous. Germline CDR1 and CDR2: KGHSH and LQKENI. The germline V and J ends were trimmed by 3 bases and 1 base, with 6 bases remaining between them. The CDR3 has 13 residues. DNA for the CDR3: TGTGCCAGCTCACCTGACAAGAACACTGAAGCTTTCTTT. Amino acids: CASSPDKNTEAFF.

J is TRBJ2-7 and V is TRBV5-4; 12 positions match TRBD2. This CDR3 region has 15 residues. Germline CDR1 and CDR2: SGHNT and YYREEE (reference sequence). V shed 4 bases, J shed 4 bases, and the junction held 6 bases outside the gene matches. In DNA form, the CDR3 reads TGTGCCAGCAGCCCTAGCGGGGGGGTTTTATACGAGCAGTACTTC. Its protein product is CASSPSGGVLYEQYF.

The rearrangement uses TRBV3-1 (or the pseudogene TRBV3-2) and TRBJ1-2; TRBD1 matches at 8 bases. CDR3 length: 18 residues. V was clipped by 0 bases and J by 5 bases; unmatched bases: 14. Germline values: CDR1 LGHDT, CDR2 YNNKEL (reference sequence). This CDR3 is CASSQDGQGAFTPYGYTF. The CDR3 DNA is TGTGCCAGCAGCCAAGACGGCCAGGGGGCCTTTACCCCTTATGGCTACACCTTC.